This passage covers 24 T cell receptor beta chains from one sample sequenced in a study of cytomegalovirus exposure and HLA in healthy donors. This PCR relied on a set of 60 Vbeta primers and 13 Jbeta primers. Profiling relied on immunoSEQ multiplex PCR, and the TCRdb table lists in-frame clones only, not all of them. Here the sample spans about 120,000 clones, around 70% being singletons. The sequenced sample was PBMCs. These TCRs come from a woman aged 40 to 50 in good health and CMV-seronegative.

This clone appeared a few times. The rearrangement joins TRBV7-8 to TRBJ2-5; D is perhaps TRBD2 (6 bases). Trimming shortened V by 3 bases and J by 2 bases, and 16 bases separated the two germline ends. Per germline, CDR1 SGHVS and CDR2 FQNEAQ. The CDR3 is made up of 16 amino acids. CDR3 protein: CASSLAGRRDQETQYF. For the CDR3, the DNA is TGTGCCAGCAGCTTGGCCGGACGGCGGGATCAAGAGACCCAGTACTTC.

This clone was detected only once. The chain joins TRBV9 to TRBJ1-5; possibly TRBD1 for D (6 bases). V was clipped by 1 base and J by 2 bases, with 22 bases between them. Germline V CDR1 and CDR2: SGDLS, YYNGEE. The CDR3 has 19 residues. CDR3 amino acids: CASSVCDWDTPFGNQPQHF. The CDR3 bases are TGTGCCAGCAGCGTATGTGACTGGGACACACCATTTGGCAATCAGCCCCAGCATTTT.

The chain couples TRBV10-3 to TRBJ2-3; no clear D gene. V gave up 3 bases and J gave up 0 bases, with 7 bases separating them. Per germline, CDR1 ENHRY and CDR2 SYGVKD. This CDR3 is 14 amino acids long. The CDR3 region has the DNA TGTGCCATCAGTGATTTACAGAGCACAGATACGCAGTATTTT. Its protein product is CAISDLQSTDTQYF.

This sequence joins TRBV7-3 and TRBJ2-2; 8 bases map to TRBD1. V gave up 4 bases and J gave up 5 bases; unmatched junction bases: 3. CDR1 SGHTA and CDR2 FQGTGA come from the germline V gene. The CDR3 length is 14 residues. CDR3 sequence (DNA): TGTGCCAGCAGCTCTCGACAGGGGACCGGGGAGCTGTTTTTT. Translating it yields CASSSRQGTGELFF.

This clone was seen only a few times. The chain is built from TRBV7-2 and TRBJ2-3, with 10 nucleotides matching TRBD2. Per germline, CDR1 SGHTA and CDR2 FQGNSA. This CDR3 is 16 amino acids long. J lost 4 bases, V lost 4 bases, and 8 bases had no gene match. DNA of the CDR3: TGTGCCAGCAGCTGGACTAGCGGAGCGGGGGCAGATACGCAGTATTTT. Residues: CASSWTSGAGADTQYF.

The chain couples TRBV5-1 to TRBJ2-2; TRBD2 matches 13 bases. V was clipped by 3 bases and J by 2 bases; unmatched bases: 1. Germline V lookup: CDR1 SGHRS, CDR2 YFSETQ. The CDR3 has 16 amino acids. CDR3 DNA: TGCGCCAGCAGCTCGGGACTAGCGGGAAACACCGGGGAGCTGTTTTTT. As protein: CASSSGLAGNTGELFF.

The V call is TRBV5-1, the J call TRBJ2-7; D might be TRBD1 (6 bases). The germline V gene has CDR1 SGHRS and CDR2 YFSETQ. V was cut by 4 bases and J by 3 bases, with 14 bases left in between. This CDR3 contains 14 residues. The CDR3 loop reads CASSPLTGYYEQYF. Here the CDR3 DNA reads TGCGCCAGCAGCCCGCTAACAGGGTACTACGAGCAGTACTTC. Complete variable domain (other parts from reference TRBV5-1 and TRBJ2-7): KAGVTQTPRYLIKTRGQQVTLSCSPISGHRSVSWYQQTPGQGLQFLFEYFSETQRNKGNFPGRFSGRQFSNSRSEMNVSTLELGDSALYLCASSPLTGYYEQYFGPGTRLTVT.

The V and J genes are TRBV5-4 and TRBJ2-2; D is ambiguous. Germline values: CDR1 SGHNT, CDR2 YYREEE (reference sequence). V was pared by 4 bases and J by 7 bases, with 14 bases between. The CDR3 runs to 14 residues. This chain's CDR3 is CASSVPNPSGELFF. The CDR3 DNA is TGTGCCAGCAGCGTGCCTAACCCAAGCGGGGAGCTGTTTTTT.

The CDR3 DNA is TGTGCCAGCAGCTCGCTAGCGGGAGGGCCTGGCAATGAGCAGTTCTTC. Its translation: CASSSLAGGPGNEQFF. This chain connects TRBV5-6 to TRBJ2-1; the match to TRBD2 covers 12 bases. The junction had 7 bases not matched to a gene; V was cut back by 3 bases and J by 6 bases. CDR3 length equals 16 residues. From germline, CDR1 is SGHDT and CDR2 YYEEEE.

The V gene is TRBV7-9, the J gene TRBJ2-5; 10 nucleotides agree with TRBD1. Germline-derived CDR1 and CDR2 are SEHNR and FQNEAQ (reference sequence). This CDR3 comprises 16 residues. The J segment lost 5 bases and the V segment lost 1 base, leaving 7 bases of the junction unmatched. The CDR3 region is CASSLGDRGREETQYF. The CDR3 bases are TGTGCCAGCAGCTTAGGCGACAGGGGGCGGGAGGAGACCCAGTACTTC. Full variable domain (missing parts from reference TRBV7-9 and TRBJ2-5): DTGVSQNPRHKITKRGQNVTFRCDPISEHNRLYWYRQTLGQGPEFLTYFQNEAQLEKSRLLSDRFSAERPKGSFSTLEIQRTEQGDSAMYLCASSLGDRGREETQYFGPGTRLLVL.

This clone showed up just a few times. The chain links TRBV18 to TRBJ2-3, with D perhaps matching TRBD2 (5 bases). Trimming removed 2 bases at V and 1 base at J, with 10 bases between. From germline, CDR1 is KGHSH and CDR2 LQKENI. The CDR3 is made up of 15 amino acids. CDR3 in amino acids: CASSPGGSGTDTQYF. CDR3 DNA sequence: TGTGCCAGCTCACCAGGAGGCAGTGGCACAGATACGCAGTATTTT.

V is TRBV19 and J is TRBJ1-3; 7 bases are a match to TRBD1. Per germline, CDR1 LNHDA and CDR2 SQIVND (reference sequence). The CDR3 contains 16 residues. The ends lost 5 bases at V and 0 bases at J; junction bases unmatched: 7. The CDR3 spells CASSVRDRLSGNTIYF. CDR3 nucleotide sequence: TGTGCCAGTAGTGTAAGGGACAGACTCTCTGGAAACACCATATATTTT.

The chain joins TRBV4-3 to TRBJ2-5, with 9 bases lining up with TRBD2. V trimming: 1 base; J trimming: 7 bases; junction bases outside the gene matches: 16. Germline CDR1 and CDR2: LGHNA and YSLEER. The CDR3 has 18 residues. The chain's CDR3 is CASSQALQPLSGGGTQYF. For the CDR3, the DNA is TGCGCCAGCAGCCAAGCATTACAGCCGCTTAGCGGGGGTGGGACCCAGTACTTC.

Here the CDR3 DNA reads TGCGCCAGCAGCCATGAGGACGGCGGGGGTGGGACAGATACGCAGTATTTT. The encoded protein is CASSHEDGGGGTDTQYF. V gene TRBV4-1 combines with J gene TRBJ2-3; 7 bases match TRBD2. In germline, CDR1 is MGHRA, CDR2 YSYEKL. After removal of 3 bases from V and 3 bases from J, the junction contained 12 bases not matched to a gene. The CDR3 is 17 residues long.

The CDR3: CASSLGSGAEAFF. For the CDR3, the DNA is TGTGCCAGCAGCTTAGGGTCAGGCGCTGAAGCTTTCTTT. V and J are TRBV7-6 and TRBJ1-1; D remains unclear. CDR1 is SGHVS, CDR2 FNYEAQ, per germline. CDR3 length: 13 amino acids. V was shortened by 1 base and J by 6 bases, with 9 bases between the two germline ends.

V and J are TRBV2 and TRBJ2-2; 7 nucleotides line up with TRBD2. V was pared by 6 bases and J by 1 base, with 8 bases of the junction left unmatched. CDR1 is SNHLY, CDR2 FYNNEI, per germline. This CDR3 spans 16 amino acids. The CDR3 protein is CASRRRAGMNTGELFF. CDR3 nucleotides: TGTGCCAGCAGGCGGAGAGCGGGAATGAACACCGGGGAGCTGTTTTTT.

The rearrangement joins TRBV5-4 to TRBJ1-5; 8 bases match TRBD1. The CDR3 runs to 14 residues. The ends lost 4 bases at V and 6 bases at J; junction bases unmatched: 6. Germline V lookup: CDR1 SGHNT, CDR2 YYREEE (reference sequence). CDR3 protein: CASSPDRGGQPQHF. For the CDR3, the DNA is TGTGCCAGCAGCCCAGACAGGGGTGGTCAGCCCCAGCATTTT. The full variable domain, its missing parts supplied by reference TRBV5-4 and TRBJ1-5, is ETGVTQSPTHLIKTRGQQVTLRCSSQSGHNTVSWYQQALGQGPQFIFQYYREEENGRGNFPPRFSGLQFPNYSSELNVNALELDDSALYLCASSPDRGGQPQHFGDGTRLSIL.

The rearrangement uses TRBV7-9 and TRBJ2-3, with D possibly TRBD1 on 5 matching bases. The germline V gene encodes CDR1 SEHNR and CDR2 FQNEAQ (reference sequence). V was shortened by 5 bases and J by 2 bases, with 17 bases between the two germline ends. The CDR3 runs to 16 residues. The DNA for the CDR3 is TGTGCCAGCAGCCCCCACGGCGACAGACACACAGATACGCAGTATTTT. Translating gives CASSPHGDRHTDTQYF.

This clone was detected only once. The chain combines TRBV10-3 with TRBJ1-4, with 10 bases that match TRBD1. The CDR3 contains 14 residues. J was trimmed by 5 bases and V by 6 bases; bases with no gene match: 3. Germline values: CDR1 ENHRY, CDR2 SYGVKD. CDR3 in DNA: TGTGCCATCAGAGGGACAGGGGAAAATGAAAAACTGTTTTTT. Amino acid sequence: CAIRGTGENEKLFF.

CDR3 nucleotide sequence: TGTGCCAGTAGTATGATGGGTGGCGGGGACTCCCGTTACGAGCAGTACTTC. Encoded protein: CASSMMGGGDSRYEQYF. V and J are TRBV19 and TRBJ2-7, with D possibly TRBD2 on 6 matching bases. There are 17 residues in the CDR3. Trimming took 3 bases from V and 4 from J, leaving 22 bases between them. The germline V gene encodes CDR1 LNHDA and CDR2 SQIVND (reference sequence).

The rearrangement uses TRBV5-6 and TRBJ2-7; D remains unclear. CDR3 length equals 15 residues. The germline V gene encodes CDR1 SGHDT and CDR2 YYEEEE. The V end lost 0 bases, the J end lost 3 bases, and 13 bases lay between the germline ends. This chain's CDR3 is CASSLGFRGSYEQYF. CDR3 sequence (DNA): TGTGCCAGCAGCTTGGGGTTCCGTGGCAGCTACGAGCAGTACTTC.

V gene TRBV6-6 combines with J gene TRBJ2-2; no reliable D call. V gave up 5 bases and J gave up 1 base, with 11 bases separating them. Germline V gives CDR1 MNHNY, CDR2 SVGAGI (reference sequence). The CDR3 runs 15 residues. The CDR3 region is CASSLIPVNTGELFF. As DNA, the CDR3 is TGTGCCAGCAGTCTCATCCCAGTGAACACCGGGGAGCTGTTTTTT.

This chain connects TRBV7-6 to TRBJ2-5; 9 nucleotides line up with TRBD1. Losses at the gene ends were 1 base for V and 5 bases for J; bases not matched to a gene: 5. Germline V gene lookup returns CDR1 SGHVS and CDR2 FNYEAQ. The CDR3 loop spans 15 amino acids. This chain's CDR3 is CASSLGGQGFETQYF. The CDR3 DNA reads TGTGCCAGCAGCTTAGGAGGACAGGGGTTTGAGACCCAGTACTTC.

This rearrangement joins TRBV7-2 to TRBJ2-7; 10 bases align to TRBD1. The germline gives CDR1 SGHTA, CDR2 FQGNSA. This CDR3 has 16 residues. The V segment lost 5 bases and the J segment 0 bases; nucleotides outside the gene matches: 7. CDR3 sequence: CASSARDRGFSYEQYF. The DNA of the CDR3 is TGTGCCAGCAGCGCCAGGGACAGGGGATTCTCCTACGAGCAGTACTTC.